This T cell receptor (beta chain) was sequenced in a study of beta chain features in type 1 diabetes. The CDR3 is 15 residues long. Losses at the gene ends were 5 bases for V and 2 bases for J; bases not matched to a gene: 6. Germline V gene sequence: CDR1 LNHDA, CDR2 SQIVND (reference sequence). In its sample, this clone was seen a few times. What was sequenced were expressed TCRB transcripts, since all of the isolated RNA had been reverse transcribed. Using immunoSEQ multiplex PCR, the repertoire was profiled, and TCRdb retains in-frame clones only, with some absent. The sample has 250,000 to 350,000 clones, 12% to 15% seen once.

This receptor was obtained from a man aged 25-40 years in good health. The sequenced sample was central memory CD4+ T cells from blood. The rearrangement links TRBV19 to TRBJ2-3; the match to TRBD2 covers 8 bases. CDR3 region: CASSLLAGYTDTQYF. CDR3 sequence (DNA): TGTGCCAGTAGTTTATTAGCGGGATACACAGATACGCAGTATTTT.